This entry lists 21 T cell receptor beta chains sequenced from one sample in a study of blood T cell repertoires in COVID-19. The protocol was immunoSEQ multiplex PCR, while the TCRdb copy is restricted to in-frame clones and leaves out a portion. Of roughly 48,000 clones listed, roughly 89% were seen once; the top ten hold approximately 30%. The source material was peripheral blood. The source of these receptors is a woman older than 75 with acute or convalescent COVID-19.

The chain is built from TRBV7-9 and TRBJ2-2; D call uncertain. Trimming took 5 bases from V and 2 from J, leaving 6 bases between them. This CDR3 is built from 13 residues. Germline lookup yields CDR1 SEHNR and CDR2 FQNEAQ (reference sequence). The CDR3 loop is CASSTRNTGELFF. The CDR3 coding sequence is TGTGCCAGCAGCACGAGAAACACCGGGGAGCTGTTTTTT.

J is TRBJ2-5 and V is TRBV4-1, with D possibly being TRBD1 (6 bases). Per the germline V gene, CDR1 is MGHRA and CDR2 is YSYEKL. V was clipped by 0 bases and J by 2 bases, with 25 bases between them. The CDR3 runs 20 residues. CDR3 in DNA: TGCGCCAGCAGCCAAGAAATCCCCCGATCGGTGGGGGCCTCACAAGAGACCCAGTACTTC. It encodes CASSQEIPRSVGASQETQYF.

This chain joins TRBV20-1 and TRBJ1-2; D call uncertain. CDR1 is DFQATT and CDR2 is SNEGSKA in the germline V gene (reference sequence). V shed 3 bases and J shed 9 bases, with 11 bases lying between them. The CDR3 is 11 residues long. In DNA form, the CDR3 reads TGCAGTGCTAGGGTGGGCTGGAGCTACACCTTC. Residues: CSARVGWSYTF.

The chain recombines TRBV24-1 with TRBJ2-3, with 8 positions matching TRBD2. With V trimmed by 5 bases and J by 2 bases, 8 bases remained unmatched. Germline CDR1 KGHDR, CDR2 SFDVKD. The CDR3 totals 16 residues. In DNA, the CDR3 is TGTGCCACCAGTGGTGGGCTAGCGGGCCTCACAGATACGCAGTATTTT. Amino acids: CATSGGLAGLTDTQYF.

This clone was detected a few times. The rearrangement uses TRBV7-9 and TRBJ1-6, with D hard to call. The V end was cut by 4 bases, the J end by 7 bases, with 11 bases between. The CDR3 has 14 residues. Germline CDR1 is SEHNR and CDR2 is FQNEAQ (reference sequence). CDR3 in amino acids: CASSSVAVNSPLHF. The CDR3 DNA reads TGTGCCAGCAGCTCCGTGGCAGTCAATTCACCCCTCCACTTT.

J is TRBJ1-2 and V is TRBV2; D ambiguous. CDR3 length: 13 residues. Germline CDR1 reads SNHLY; CDR2 reads FYNNEI. The V end lost 2 bases, the J end lost 2 bases, and 6 bases lay between the germline ends. CDR3 nucleotides: TGTGCCAGCAGTGAACGGGAGAACTATGGCTACACCTTC. Amino acids: CASSERENYGYTF.

With respect to this clone: At one boundary the junction diverges from the germline segment, which might be a read error. The chain couples TRBV18 to TRBJ1-2; TRBD1 might be the D (5 bases). The germline CDR1 and CDR2 sequences are KGHSH and LQKENI. CDR3 length: 11 amino acids. CDR3 in amino acids: CASSQTGALAF. CDR3 nucleotide sequence: TGTGCCAGCTCACAAACAGGTGCCCTTGCCTTC. The variable domain in full, with the rest retrieved from reference TRBV18 and TRBJ1-2, is NAGVMQNPRHLVRRRGQEARLRCSPMKGHSHVYWYRQLPEEGLKFMVYLQKENIIDESGMPKERFSAEFPKEGPSILRIQQVVRGDSAAYFCASSQTGALAFGSGTRLTVV.

V is TRBV19 and J is TRBJ1-5; 8 bases align to TRBD1. The CDR3 runs to 15 residues. J lost 6 bases, V lost 4 bases, and 8 bases had no gene match. Germline assignment: CDR1 LNHDA and CDR2 SQIVND (reference sequence). This CDR3 reads CASSKGTGWGQPQHF. The DNA of the CDR3 is TGTGCCAGTAGTAAGGGGACAGGATGGGGTCAGCCCCAGCATTTT.

The chain recombines TRBV7-9 with TRBJ2-3; 8 bases agree with TRBD2. V trimming: 7 bases; J trimming: 2 bases; junction bases outside the gene matches: 5. CDR1 is SEHNR and CDR2 is FQNEAQ in the germline V gene (reference sequence). CDR3 size: 14 residues. In DNA form, the CDR3 reads TGTGCCAGCATTAACGGGGGGGCCACAGATACGCAGTATTTT. Translation gives CASINGGATDTQYF.

This rearrangement joins TRBV5-4 to TRBJ2-5, with 11 bases aligning to TRBD1. CDR1 and CDR2 from the germline V gene are SGHNT and YYREEE (reference sequence). CDR3 length equals 15 residues. V shed 0 bases and J 4 bases; nucleotides not matched to a gene: 2. This CDR3 is CASSLVGTGGETQYF. For the CDR3, the DNA is TGTGCCAGCAGCTTGGTAGGGACAGGGGGAGAGACCCAGTACTTC.

The CDR3 sequence is CASSIGDRDQETQYF. The CDR3 nucleotides read TGCGCCAGCAGCATAGGGGACAGGGACCAAGAGACCCAGTACTTC. The rearrangement uses TRBV5-1 and TRBJ2-5, with 9 bases matching TRBD1. J gave up 0 bases and V 4 bases, and 4 bases lay outside the gene matches. The germline gives CDR1 SGHRS, CDR2 YFSETQ. This CDR3 spans 15 amino acids.

The chain carries TRBV10-3 and TRBJ2-7; D possibly corresponds to TRBD2 (6 bases). The CDR3 length is 14 residues. V was shortened by 6 bases and J by 4 bases, with 16 bases between the two germline ends. The germline gives CDR1 ENHRY, CDR2 SYGVKD. CDR3 residues: CAISSDIGGYEQYF. CDR3 coding DNA: TGTGCCATCAGCTCGGACATCGGGGGATACGAGCAGTACTTC.

This chain joins TRBV4-1 and TRBJ1-6, with TRBD1 matching over 9 bases. Trimming cost V 4 bases and J 9 bases; bases outside gene matches: 10. This CDR3 contains 16 residues. The germline CDR1 and CDR2 sequences are MGHRA and YSYEKL. CDR3 sequence (DNA): TGCGCCAGCAGCCCGATGTCCGGGACAGGGCGTTCACCCCTCCACTTT. Protein: CASSPMSGTGRSPLHF.

This clone appeared once. The chain couples TRBV5-1 to TRBJ2-2, with 7 nucleotides matching TRBD1. Germline trimming cut 0 bases from V and 5 bases from J; bases unmatched to any gene: 7. CDR1 is SGHRS and CDR2 is YFSETQ in the germline V gene. This CDR3 has 16 residues. The CDR3: CASSLEAGGGTGELFF. The CDR3, as DNA: TGCGCCAGCAGCTTGGAAGCAGGGGGTGGAACCGGGGAGCTGTTTTTT.

V is TRBV13 and J is TRBJ2-5, with a tentative D call TRBD1 (5 bases). Trimming cost V 1 base and J 5 bases, with 14 bases left between them. This CDR3 comprises 15 residues. Germline V gene lookup returns CDR1 PRHDT and CDR2 FYEKMQ (reference sequence). CDR3 in DNA: TGTGCCAGCAGCTTAGCGGGCACCGACAGCGAGACCCAGTACTTC. Translated: CASSLAGTDSETQYF.

This chain joins TRBV3-1 (or the pseudogene TRBV3-2) and TRBJ2-2; perhaps TRBD1 as D (5 bases). This CDR3 region has 15 residues. The ends were cut back, 3 bases at V and 7 bases at J, with 15 bases in the middle. Looked up from germline, CDR1 is LGHDT and CDR2 is YNNKEL (reference sequence). The CDR3 is CASSQGLGAHGELFF. The CDR3 DNA is TGTGCCAGCAGCCAGGGTCTAGGGGCGCACGGGGAGCTGTTTTTT.

V is TRBV29-1 and J is TRBJ2-3; 7 nucleotides match TRBD2. V dropped 7 bases and J dropped 1; count of bases not matched to a gene: 17. This CDR3 has 17 amino acids. Germline V gives CDR1 SQVTM, CDR2 ANQGSEA. CDR3 nucleotides: TGCAGCGCCCCGGGTACTGGTGGGAGCGGGGGCACAGATACGCAGTATTTT. It specifies CSAPGTGGSGGTDTQYF.

The V and J genes are TRBV28 and TRBJ2-5; 8 bases map to TRBD1. CDR3 size: 17 residues. Germline assignment: CDR1 MDHEN and CDR2 SYDVKM. V was clipped by 5 bases and J by 2 bases; unmatched bases: 13. The CDR3 loop reads CASSPIRTGIPQETQYF. DNA for the CDR3: TGTGCCAGCAGTCCCATCCGGACAGGGATACCTCAAGAGACCCAGTACTTC.

V gene TRBV11-2 combines with J gene TRBJ2-7; 15 nucleotides match TRBD2. CDR3 size: 15 residues. The V segment lost 5 bases and the J segment 6 bases; nucleotides outside the gene matches: 5. CDR1 SGHAT and CDR2 FQNNGV come from the germline V gene. CDR3 coding DNA: TGTGCCAGCAGCCGAAGGACTAGCGGGGGGGCCGAGCAGTACTTC. Its translation is CASSRRTSGGAEQYF.

V is TRBV19 and J is TRBJ1-2; TRBD1 matches at 7 bases. Germline V CDR1 and CDR2: LNHDA, SQIVND (reference sequence). With 3 bases clipped from V and 6 bases from J, the junction kept 7 bases outside the gene matches. This CDR3 region has 14 residues. CDR3: CASSIRQGLDGYTF. The CDR3 DNA sequence: TGTGCCAGTAGTATTAGACAGGGCTTGGATGGCTACACCTTC.

This clone was observed once. The chain joins TRBV7-9 to TRBJ2-3, with 8 bases aligning to TRBD2. Germline V gene lookup returns CDR1 SEHNR and CDR2 FQNEAQ (reference sequence). The V gene end was trimmed by 5 bases and the J gene end by 5 bases; junction bases not matched to a gene: 9. CDR3 length: 15 amino acids. The CDR3 is CASSRAGGGGDTQYF. The CDR3 DNA sequence: TGTGCCAGCAGCCGTGCGGGGGGAGGCGGAGATACGCAGTATTTT.